The sequence of this T cell receptor beta chain was determined in a study of T cell repertoires in cytomegalovirus infection. For the study at large: Shared public TCR beta signatures pointed to both CMV infection and a matching HLA type. Broader study findings: Adding up the frequency of public TCR beta families identified people who carried CMV plus the relevant HLA. The study found HLA-C-restricted CMV-specific TCR beta clonotypes dominating the ex vivo response.

TCRdb analysed the reads with MiXCR anew, one entry per CDR3 protein. The sample includes under 350,000 distinct CDR3 sequences, roughly a fifth of them seen just once. Germline V gene lookup returns CDR1 KGHDR and CDR2 SFDVKD. With 3 bases removed from V and 4 bases from J, the gap between germline ends came to 15 bases. The CDR3 covers 16 residues. This clonotype was seen a few times. The target antigen is unknown. V and J are TRBV24-1 and TRBJ2-1; D ambiguous. The sample here was cultured PBMCs, taken from culture after CMV antigen stimulation. The clonotype originates from a human donor in good health (CMV status not recorded). Some clones in this sample may be carry-over from other donors' samples. CDR3 in amino acids: CATSDPGSVGYNEQFF. The DNA of the CDR3 is TGTGCCACCAGTGATCCCGGTTCGGTGGGTTACAATGAGCAGTTCTTC.